This T cell receptor beta chain was captured by sequencing in a study of blood T cell repertoires in COVID-19. Study information: COVID-19 samples from acute and convalescent phases originated in the United States, Italy and Spain. T cells, B-cell-depleted T cells, or PBMCs supplied cDNA or gDNA.

The CDR3 contains 15 residues. V dropped 4 bases and J dropped 8; count of bases not matched to a gene: 5. Germline V gene sequence: CDR1 MNHEY, CDR2 SVGAGI. Seattle participants joined during active infection and were tracked over time. This clone was observed a single time. In the authors' methods: Quantification of nucleated cells was approximated via reference gene primer amplification. Profiled with immunoSEQ multiplex PCR; TCRdb holds only in-frame clones, not every one. That table furnishes V, J and clone size, whereas the DNA furnished D and trimming. Of around 130,000 clones listed, about 83% are singletons.

This sequence originates from a man younger than 45 with COVID-19, enrolled during active disease. Input material: peripheral blood. The V call is TRBV6-5, the J call TRBJ2-2, with 12 nucleotides matching TRBD2. The CDR3 is CASSSTSGSWGELFF. Here the CDR3 DNA reads TGTGCCAGCAGTTCGACTAGCGGGAGTTGGGGGGAGCTGTTTTTT.